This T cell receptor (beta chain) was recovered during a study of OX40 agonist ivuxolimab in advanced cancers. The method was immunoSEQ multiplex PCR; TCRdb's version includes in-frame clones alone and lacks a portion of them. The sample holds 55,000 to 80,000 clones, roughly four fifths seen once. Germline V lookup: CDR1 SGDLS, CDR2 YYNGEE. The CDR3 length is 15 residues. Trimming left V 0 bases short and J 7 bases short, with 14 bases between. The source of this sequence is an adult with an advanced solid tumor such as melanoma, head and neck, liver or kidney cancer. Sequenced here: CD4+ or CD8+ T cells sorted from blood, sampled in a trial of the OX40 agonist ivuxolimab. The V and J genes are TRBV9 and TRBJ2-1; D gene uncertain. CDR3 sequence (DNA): TGTGCCAGCAGCGTAGGTACCTTGGGAAGGAATGAGCAGTTCTTC. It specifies CASSVGTLGRNEQFF.